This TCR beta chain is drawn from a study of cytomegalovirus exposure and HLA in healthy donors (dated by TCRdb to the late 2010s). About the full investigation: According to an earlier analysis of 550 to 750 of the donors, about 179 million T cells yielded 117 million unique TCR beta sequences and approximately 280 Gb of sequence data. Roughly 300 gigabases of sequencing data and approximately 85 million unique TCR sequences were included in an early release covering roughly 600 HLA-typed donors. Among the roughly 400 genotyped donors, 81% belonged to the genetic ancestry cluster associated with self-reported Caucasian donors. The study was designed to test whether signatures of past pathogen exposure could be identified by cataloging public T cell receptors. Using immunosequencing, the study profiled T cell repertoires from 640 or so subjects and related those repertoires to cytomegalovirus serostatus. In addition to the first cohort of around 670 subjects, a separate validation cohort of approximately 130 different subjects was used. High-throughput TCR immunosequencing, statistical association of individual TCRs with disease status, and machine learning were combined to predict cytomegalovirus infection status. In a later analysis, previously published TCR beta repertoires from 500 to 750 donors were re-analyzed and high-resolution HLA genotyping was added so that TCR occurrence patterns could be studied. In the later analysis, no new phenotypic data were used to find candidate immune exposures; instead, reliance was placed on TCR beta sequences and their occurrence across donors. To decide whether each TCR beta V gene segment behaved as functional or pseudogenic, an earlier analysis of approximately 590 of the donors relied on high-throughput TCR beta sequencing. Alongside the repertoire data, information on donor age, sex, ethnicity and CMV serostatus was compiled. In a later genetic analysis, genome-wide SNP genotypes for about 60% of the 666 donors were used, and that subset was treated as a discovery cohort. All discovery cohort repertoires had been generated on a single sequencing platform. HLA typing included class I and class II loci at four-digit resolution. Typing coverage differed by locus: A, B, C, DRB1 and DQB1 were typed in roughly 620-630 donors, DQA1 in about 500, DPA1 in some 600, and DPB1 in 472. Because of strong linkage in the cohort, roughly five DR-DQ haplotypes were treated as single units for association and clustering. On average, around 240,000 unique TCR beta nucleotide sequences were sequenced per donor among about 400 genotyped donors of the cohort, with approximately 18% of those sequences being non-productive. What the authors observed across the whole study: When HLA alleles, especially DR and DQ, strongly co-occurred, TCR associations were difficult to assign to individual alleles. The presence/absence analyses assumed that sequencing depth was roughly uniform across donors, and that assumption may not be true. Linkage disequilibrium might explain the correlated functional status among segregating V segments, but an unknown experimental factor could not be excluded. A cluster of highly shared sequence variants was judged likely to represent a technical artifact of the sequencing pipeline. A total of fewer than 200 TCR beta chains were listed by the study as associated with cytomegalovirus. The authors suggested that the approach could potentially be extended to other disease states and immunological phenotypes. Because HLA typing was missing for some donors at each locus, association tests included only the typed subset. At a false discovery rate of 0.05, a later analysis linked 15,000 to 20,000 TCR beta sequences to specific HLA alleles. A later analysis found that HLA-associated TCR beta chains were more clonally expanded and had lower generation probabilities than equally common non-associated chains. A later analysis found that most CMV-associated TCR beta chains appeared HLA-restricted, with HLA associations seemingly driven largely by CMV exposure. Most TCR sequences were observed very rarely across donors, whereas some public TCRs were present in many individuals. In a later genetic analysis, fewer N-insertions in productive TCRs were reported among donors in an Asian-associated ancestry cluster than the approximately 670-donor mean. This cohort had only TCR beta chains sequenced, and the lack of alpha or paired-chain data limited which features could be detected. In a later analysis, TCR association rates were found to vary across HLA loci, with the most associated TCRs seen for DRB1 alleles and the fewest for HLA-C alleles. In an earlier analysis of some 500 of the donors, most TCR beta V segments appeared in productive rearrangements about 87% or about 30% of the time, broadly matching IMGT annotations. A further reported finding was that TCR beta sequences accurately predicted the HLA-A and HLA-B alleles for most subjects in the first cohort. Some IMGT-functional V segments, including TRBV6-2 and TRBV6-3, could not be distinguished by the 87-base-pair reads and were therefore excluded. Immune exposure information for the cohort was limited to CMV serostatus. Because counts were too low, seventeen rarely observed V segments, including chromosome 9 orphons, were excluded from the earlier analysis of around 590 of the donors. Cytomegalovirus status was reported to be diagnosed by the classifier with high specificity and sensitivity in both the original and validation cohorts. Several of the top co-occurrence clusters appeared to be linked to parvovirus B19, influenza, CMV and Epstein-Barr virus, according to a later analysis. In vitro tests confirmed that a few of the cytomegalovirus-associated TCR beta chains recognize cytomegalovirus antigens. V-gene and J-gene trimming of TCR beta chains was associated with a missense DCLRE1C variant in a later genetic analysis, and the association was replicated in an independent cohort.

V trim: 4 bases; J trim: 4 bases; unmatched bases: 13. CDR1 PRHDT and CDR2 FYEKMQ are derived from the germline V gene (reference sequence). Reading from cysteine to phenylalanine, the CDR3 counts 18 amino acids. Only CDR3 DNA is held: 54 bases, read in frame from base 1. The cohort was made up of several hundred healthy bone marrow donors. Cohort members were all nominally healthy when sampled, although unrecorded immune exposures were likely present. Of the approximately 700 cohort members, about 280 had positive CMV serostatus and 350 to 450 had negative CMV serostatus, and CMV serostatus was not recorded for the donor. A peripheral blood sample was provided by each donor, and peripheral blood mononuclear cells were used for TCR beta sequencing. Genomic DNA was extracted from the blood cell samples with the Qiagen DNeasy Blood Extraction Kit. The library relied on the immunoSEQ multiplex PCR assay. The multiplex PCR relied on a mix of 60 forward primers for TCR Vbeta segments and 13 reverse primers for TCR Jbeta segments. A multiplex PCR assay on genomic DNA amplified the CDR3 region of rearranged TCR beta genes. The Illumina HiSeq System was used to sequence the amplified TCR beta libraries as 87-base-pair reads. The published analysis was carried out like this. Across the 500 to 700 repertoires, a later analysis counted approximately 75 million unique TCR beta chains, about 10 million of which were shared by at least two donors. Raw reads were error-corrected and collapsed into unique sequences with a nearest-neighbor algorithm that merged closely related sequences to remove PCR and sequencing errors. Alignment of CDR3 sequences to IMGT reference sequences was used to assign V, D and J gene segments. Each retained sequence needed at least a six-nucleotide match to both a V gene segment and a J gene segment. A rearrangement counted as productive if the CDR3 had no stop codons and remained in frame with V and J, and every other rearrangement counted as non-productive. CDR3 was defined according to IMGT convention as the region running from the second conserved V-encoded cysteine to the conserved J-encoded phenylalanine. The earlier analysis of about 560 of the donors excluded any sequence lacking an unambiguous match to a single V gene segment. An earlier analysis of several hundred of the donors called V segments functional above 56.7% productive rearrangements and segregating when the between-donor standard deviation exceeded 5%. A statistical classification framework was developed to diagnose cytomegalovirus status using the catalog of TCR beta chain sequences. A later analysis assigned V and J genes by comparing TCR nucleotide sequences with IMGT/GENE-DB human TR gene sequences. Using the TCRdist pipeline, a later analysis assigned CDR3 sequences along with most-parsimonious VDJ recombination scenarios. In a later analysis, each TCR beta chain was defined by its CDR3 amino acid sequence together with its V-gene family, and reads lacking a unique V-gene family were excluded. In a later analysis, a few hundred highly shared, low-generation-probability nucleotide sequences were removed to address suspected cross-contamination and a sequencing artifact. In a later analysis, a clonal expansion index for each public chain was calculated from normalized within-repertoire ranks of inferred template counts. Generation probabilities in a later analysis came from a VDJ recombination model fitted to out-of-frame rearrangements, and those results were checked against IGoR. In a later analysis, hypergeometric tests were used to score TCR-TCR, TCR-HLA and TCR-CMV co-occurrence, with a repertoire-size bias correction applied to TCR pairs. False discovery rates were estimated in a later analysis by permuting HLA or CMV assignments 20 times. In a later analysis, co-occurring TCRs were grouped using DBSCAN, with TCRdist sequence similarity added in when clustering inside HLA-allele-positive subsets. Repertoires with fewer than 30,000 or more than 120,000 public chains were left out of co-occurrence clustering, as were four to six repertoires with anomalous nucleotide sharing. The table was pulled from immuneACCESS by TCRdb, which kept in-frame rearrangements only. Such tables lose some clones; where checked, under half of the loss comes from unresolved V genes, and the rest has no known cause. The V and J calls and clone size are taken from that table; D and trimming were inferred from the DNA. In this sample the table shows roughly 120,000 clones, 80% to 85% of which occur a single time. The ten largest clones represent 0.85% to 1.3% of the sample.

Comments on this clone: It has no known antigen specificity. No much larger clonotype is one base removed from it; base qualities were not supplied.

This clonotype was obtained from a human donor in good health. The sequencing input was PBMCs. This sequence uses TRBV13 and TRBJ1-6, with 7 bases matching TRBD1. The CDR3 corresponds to CASSSRARDRGYNSPLHF. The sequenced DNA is TGTGCCAGCAGCTCCCGGGCCCGGGACAGAGGATATAATTCACCCCTCCACTTT.